These T cell receptor beta chains were read from a single sample in a study of T cells in tumors after PD-1 blockade. Libraries were prepared by immunoSEQ multiplex PCR; TCRdb keeps only in-frame clonotypes and omits some of them. Seen here are about 8,200 clones, about three fifths observed once, and the top ten hold about 12%. The material was tumor tissue, obtained after anti-PD-1 treatment. Every receptor here comes from a human donor with basal cell carcinoma. The CDR3 runs from the conserved cysteine through the conserved F or W. The D gene is left open where the match is weak.

CAWSAAGREGYEQYF | TRBV30 | TRBD2 | TRBJ2-7 | 15
CAIGILDNSPLHF | TRBV10-3 | . | TRBJ1-6 | 13
CASSGLAGIYEQYF | TRBV6-4 | TRBD2 | TRBJ2-7 | 14
CAWRRTGLYGYTF | TRBV30 | . | TRBJ1-2 | 13
CASRAEVRDSPLHF | TRBV6-6 | . | TRBJ1-6 | 14
CASRDSGGYTF | TRBV27 | . | TRBJ1-2 | 11
CSASSVMGSNQPQHF | TRBV20-1 | . | TRBJ1-5 | 15
CASSSRGTDTQYF | TRBV5-1 | . | TRBJ2-3 | 13
CASVGGRDGYTF | TRBV28 | . | TRBJ1-2 | 12
CASSLGPSQEIQYF | TRBV7-7 | . | TRBJ2-5 | 14
CASSLGTSSYNEQFF | TRBV7-8 | . | TRBJ2-1 | 15
CASSAGMNTEAFF | TRBV6-4 | . | TRBJ1-1 | 13
CASSDPGQRGGTEAFF | TRBV25-1 | TRBD1 | TRBJ1-1 | 16
CAIGHGGAGSYNEQFF | TRBV10-3 | TRBD2 | TRBJ2-1 | 16
CATSKTGRGYYNEQFF | TRBV15 | TRBD1 | TRBJ2-1 | 16
CASSKRGDEQYF | TRBV6-5 | . | TRBJ2-7 | 12
CAWSRGGQGGRLAKNIQYF | TRBV30 | . | TRBJ2-4 | 19
CASSLSGGFRYEQYF | TRBV27 | . | TRBJ2-7 | 15
CASSQEGQGAYEQYF | TRBV4-1 | TRBD1 | TRBJ2-7 | 15
CASSLLQGAKYF | TRBV13 | TRBD1 | TRBJ2-7 | 12
CAWIQVTGELFF | TRBV30 | . | TRBJ2-2 | 12
CSVEVADRSFSYEQYF | TRBV29-1 | . | TRBJ2-7 | 16
CASNVTGESGNTIYF | TRBV6-5 | TRBD1 | TRBJ1-3 | 15
CAISSISKIGTYNEQFF | TRBV10-3 | . | TRBJ2-1 | 17
CASSPSGANVLTF | TRBV27 | . | TRBJ2-6 | 13
CASSLYRGVAEAFF | TRBV28 | TRBD1 | TRBJ1-1 | 14
CASSHRDRTYEQYF | TRBV7-9 | . | TRBJ2-7 | 14
CASSLNRDSHNSPLHF | TRBV7-8 | TRBD1 | TRBJ1-6 | 16
CASRVGHNSGNTIYF | TRBV6-5 | . | TRBJ1-3 | 15
CASSRPQDYGYTF | TRBV6-2/TRBV6-3 | . | TRBJ1-2 | 13
CASGERTAAFF | TRBV6-5 | . | TRBJ1-1 | 11
CASSSRGLSRAFF | TRBV14 | . | TRBJ1-1 | 13
CASSLLMTSGQETQYF | TRBV5-1 | TRBD2 | TRBJ2-5 | 16
CASSFPRANTGELFF | TRBV7-9 | . | TRBJ2-2 | 15
CASSEKYEQYF | TRBV18 | . | TRBJ2-7 | 11
CASSPRLARNEQFF | TRBV9 | TRBD2 | TRBJ2-1 | 14
CASSGRKGSPTDTQYF | TRBV2 | . | TRBJ2-3 | 16
CASSFLGGFGNTIYF | TRBV5-4 | . | TRBJ1-3 | 15
CSVDRGKGTRYGYTF | TRBV29-1 | . | TRBJ1-2 | 15